The 18 T cell receptor beta chains listed next were all sequenced from one sample in a study of CD8 T cells in Susac syndrome. Random hexamers were used to reverse transcribe an amount of about 0.45 to 1 ug RNA. In TCRdb, the immunoSEQ multiplex PCR reads were re-called with MiXCR into one record per CDR3 protein. Found here are roughly 100,000 distinct CDR3 sequences, roughly 94% of them singletons; the top ten hold over 0.35%. The specimen was CD8+ T cells from PBMCs. The receptors shown here come from a human donor with Susac syndrome.

CDR3 loop: CASRPIAGPSTDTQYF. CDR3 in DNA: TGTGCCAGCAGACCGATAGCGGGACCTAGCACAGATACGCAGTATTTT. The J gene is TRBJ2-3, the V gene TRBV6-6; 8 nucleotides agree with TRBD2. The CDR3 spans 16 residues. Germline lookup yields CDR1 MNHNY and CDR2 SVGAGI (reference sequence). V trimming: 6 bases; J trimming: 0 bases; junction bases outside the gene matches: 8.

The chain employs TRBV13 and TRBJ2-7; 7 bases are a match to TRBD2. V lost 4 bases to trimming and J lost 1 base; unmatched junction nucleotides: 4. The germline gives CDR1 PRHDT, CDR2 FYEKMQ (reference sequence). The CDR3 has 14 amino acids. CDR3 in DNA: TGTGCCAGCAGCTCAGAGCGGGGTTCCTACGAGCAGTACTTC. It encodes CASSSERGSYEQYF.

The V call is TRBV29-1, the J call TRBJ1-1; D is possibly TRBD1 (6 bases). The CDR3 spans 13 residues. Trimming stripped 7 bases from V and 1 base from J, with 13 bases between. Germline V CDR1 and CDR2: SQVTM, ANQGSEA. DNA of the CDR3: TGCAGCGCCGCAGGGGAGAGGAACACTGAAGCTTTCTTT. It encodes CSAAGERNTEAFF.

The chain recombines TRBV7-9 with TRBJ2-5; TRBD1 is a possible D gene (5 bases). The CDR3 has 13 residues. Trimming took off 5 bases at V and 5 bases at J, with 12 bases between the two ends. Germline CDR1 is SEHNR and CDR2 is FQNEAQ (reference sequence). This CDR3 reads CASSQPGSETQYF. DNA of the CDR3: TGTGCCAGCAGCCAACCAGGGTCCGAGACCCAGTACTTC.

The V and J genes are TRBV6-1 and TRBJ1-1, with D unresolved. V lost 6 bases and J 5 bases, leaving 10 bases between the germline ends. Germline values: CDR1 MNHNS, CDR2 SASEGT. This CDR3 has 12 amino acids. The CDR3 protein is CASREWGTEAFF. CDR3 DNA: TGTGCCAGCAGAGAATGGGGAACTGAAGCTTTCTTT.

The CDR3 spells CASSPVTGFTGELFF. CDR3 sequence (DNA): TGTGCCAGCAGCCCGGTGACAGGATTCACCGGGGAGCTGTTTTTT. V gene TRBV14 combines with J gene TRBJ2-2, with D tentatively TRBD1 (6 bases). This CDR3 is 15 amino acids long. In germline, CDR1 is SGHDN, CDR2 FVKESK. Trimming pared 4 bases from V and 4 bases from J, leaving 13 bases between.

The chain recombines TRBV14 with TRBJ2-7; TRBD1 or TRBD2 may be the D gene (5 bases each). V was clipped by 1 base and J by 6 bases, with 13 bases between them. CDR1 SGHDN and CDR2 FVKESK come from the germline V gene. The CDR3 contains 14 residues. CDR3 sequence: CASSQVGGIGEQYF. Written as DNA, the CDR3 is TGTGCCAGCAGCCAAGTTGGGGGTATTGGCGAGCAGTACTTC. The whole variable domain, filled in from reference TRBV14 and TRBJ2-7, reads EAGVTQFPSHSVIEKGQTVTLRCDPISGHDNLYWYRRVMGKEIKFLLHFVKESKQDESGMPNNRFLAERTGGTYSTLKVQPAELEDSGVYFCASSQVGGIGEQYFGPGTRLTVT.

The genes are TRBV9 and TRBJ1-4; 7 nucleotides align to TRBD1. Unmatched junction bases numbered 7, after V lost 2 bases and J lost 6 bases. Germline V gene data show CDR1 as SGDLS and CDR2 as YYNGEE. The CDR3 extends over 15 amino acids. The CDR3 DNA is TGTGCCAGCAGCGTTTGGGGGCAGGGGGATGAAAAACTGTTTTTT. Translated, it gives CASSVWGQGDEKLFF.

The rearrangement joins TRBV7-2 to TRBJ2-7; 9 positions agree with TRBD1. This CDR3 comprises 14 residues. The J segment lost 3 bases and the V segment lost 3 bases, leaving 3 bases of the junction unmatched. Germline loops: CDR1 SGHTA, CDR2 FQGNSA. The CDR3 reads CASSLPGQGYEQYF. CDR3 nucleotide sequence: TGTGCCAGCAGCTTGCCGGGACAGGGCTACGAGCAGTACTTC.

The chain recombines TRBV24-1 with TRBJ1-2, with 11 bases fitting TRBD1. V dropped 5 bases and J dropped 6; count of bases not matched to a gene: 1. CDR1 and CDR2 (germline): KGHDR, SFDVKD. The CDR3 is 13 amino acids. Written as DNA, the CDR3 is TGTGCCACCAGTGGGACAGGGGGCGATGGCTACACCTTC. Its protein is CATSGTGGDGYTF.

The rearrangement uses TRBV9 and TRBJ2-4; 7 bases agree with TRBD2. V shed 0 bases and J 7 bases; nucleotides not matched to a gene: 7. The CDR3 covers 15 residues. Germline V gives CDR1 SGDLS, CDR2 YYNGEE. The CDR3 DNA is TGTGCCAGCAGCGTAGTAGCTAGCGGAGGTAACATTCAGTACTTC. Translated: CASSVVASGGNIQYF. The whole variable domain, remainder taken from reference TRBV9 and TRBJ2-4, is DSGVTQTPKHLITATGQRVTLRCSPRSGDLSVYWYQQSLDQGLQFLIQYYNGEERAKGNILERFSAQQFPDLHSELNLSSLELGDSALYFCASSVVASGGNIQYFGAGTRLSVL.

The genes are TRBV29-1 and TRBJ1-2, with 9 nucleotides matching TRBD1. V dropped 7 bases and J dropped 8; count of bases not matched to a gene: 5. The CDR3 is made up of 11 amino acids. Germline-derived CDR1 and CDR2 are SQVTM and ANQGSEA. The CDR3 sequence is CSAWTGAGYTF. As DNA, the CDR3 is TGCAGCGCTTGGACAGGGGCGGGCTACACCTTC. The variable domain in full, completed from reference TRBV29-1 and TRBJ1-2, reads SAVISQKPSRDICQRGTSLTIQCQVDSQVTMMFWYRQQPGQSLTLIATANQGSEATYESGFVIDKFPISRPNLTFSTLTVSNMSPEDSSIYLCSAWTGAGYTFGSGTRLTVV.

This chain uses TRBV5-1 with TRBJ1-1; maybe TRBD1 (5 bases). From germline, CDR1 is SGHRS and CDR2 YFSETQ. The CDR3 sequence is 14 residues long. Between the trimmed V and J ends, which lost 7 bases and 5 bases, there was a span of 18 bases. The CDR3 nucleotides read TGCGCCAGCTCTACAGGACCCAAGGGGACTGAAGCTTTCTTT. This translates into CASSTGPKGTEAFF. Full variable domain (missing parts from reference TRBV5-1 and TRBJ1-1): KAGVTQTPRYLIKTRGQQVTLSCSPISGHRSVSWYQQTPGQGLQFLFEYFSETQRNKGNFPGRFSGRQFSNSRSEMNVSTLELGDSALYLCASSTGPKGTEAFFGQGTRLTVV.

This clonotype was observed once. CDR3 sequence (DNA): TGCAGTGCTAGGGGGGACCCAGGGGACAATGAGCAGTTCTTC. Translation: CSARGDPGDNEQFF. The V and J genes are TRBV20-1 and TRBJ2-1; maybe TRBD1 (6 bases). Germline V gives CDR1 DFQATT, CDR2 SNEGSKA (reference sequence). The CDR3 contains 14 residues. V shed 3 bases and J shed 5 bases, with 14 bases lying between them.

V is TRBV11-2 and J is TRBJ2-1; the match to TRBD2 covers 11 bases. The germline CDR1 and CDR2 sequences are SGHAT and FQNNGV. The CDR3 extends over 15 amino acids. Trimming cost V 3 bases and J 7 bases; bases outside gene matches: 5. The CDR3 loop is CASSFLAGGHNEQFF. DNA of the CDR3: TGTGCCAGCAGCTTTCTAGCGGGGGGTCATAATGAGCAGTTCTTC.

The chain links TRBV11-2 to TRBJ2-1; D unclear. This CDR3 is built from 12 residues. Trimming took off 2 bases at V and 7 bases at J, with 6 bases between the two ends. CDR1 and CDR2 (germline): SGHAT, FQNNGV. CDR3 amino acids: CASSLRVNEQFF. CDR3 DNA sequence: TGTGCCAGCAGCTTACGGGTTAATGAGCAGTTCTTC.

CDR3 protein: CASSQISGATDTQYF. In nucleotides, the CDR3 is TGCGCCAGCAGCCAAATAAGCGGGGCCACAGATACGCAGTATTTT. This sequence joins TRBV4-1 and TRBJ2-3, with 7 bases matching TRBD2. This CDR3 comprises 15 residues. Germline V CDR1 and CDR2: MGHRA, YSYEKL. Trimming cost V 2 bases and J 2 bases; bases outside gene matches: 4.

The chain couples TRBV12-3 or TRBV12-4 to TRBJ2-3, with TRBD2 matching over 7 bases. V dropped 3 bases and J dropped 0; count of bases not matched to a gene: 3. The CDR3 totals 15 residues. This chain's CDR3 is CASSLPSGSTDTQYF. CDR3 sequence (DNA): TGTGCCAGCAGTTTGCCTAGCGGTAGCACAGATACGCAGTATTTT.